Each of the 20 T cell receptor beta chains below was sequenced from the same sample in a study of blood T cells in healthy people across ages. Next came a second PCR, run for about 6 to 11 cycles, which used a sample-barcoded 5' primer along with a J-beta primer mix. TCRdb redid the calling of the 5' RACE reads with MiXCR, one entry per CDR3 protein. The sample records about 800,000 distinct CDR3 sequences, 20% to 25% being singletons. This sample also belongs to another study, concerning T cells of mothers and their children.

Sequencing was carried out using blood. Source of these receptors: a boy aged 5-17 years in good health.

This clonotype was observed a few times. CDR3 bases: TGCAGTGCGTCGGACCCTTGGACGTACACTGAAGCTTTCTTT. Translating gives CSASDPWTYTEAFF. The chain combines TRBV20-1 with TRBJ1-1; the D is unclear. CDR1 is DFQATT and CDR2 is SNEGSKA in the germline V gene (reference sequence). V was trimmed by 6 bases and J by 3 bases, leaving 17 bases between them. The CDR3 consists of 14 residues.

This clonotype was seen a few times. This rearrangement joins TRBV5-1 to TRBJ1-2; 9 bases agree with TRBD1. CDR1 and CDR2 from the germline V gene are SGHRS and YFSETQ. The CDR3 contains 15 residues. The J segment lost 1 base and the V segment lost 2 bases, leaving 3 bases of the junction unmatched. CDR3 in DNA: TGCGCCAGCAGCTTACAGGGGGCGAGTAACTATGGCTACACCTTC. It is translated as CASSLQGASNYGYTF.

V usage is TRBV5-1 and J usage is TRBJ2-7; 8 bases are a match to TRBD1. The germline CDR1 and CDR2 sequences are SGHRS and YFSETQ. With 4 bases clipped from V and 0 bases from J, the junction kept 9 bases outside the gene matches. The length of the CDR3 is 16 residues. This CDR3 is CASSQYQGAGSYEQYF. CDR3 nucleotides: TGCGCCAGCAGCCAATACCAGGGGGCTGGCTCCTACGAGCAGTACTTC.

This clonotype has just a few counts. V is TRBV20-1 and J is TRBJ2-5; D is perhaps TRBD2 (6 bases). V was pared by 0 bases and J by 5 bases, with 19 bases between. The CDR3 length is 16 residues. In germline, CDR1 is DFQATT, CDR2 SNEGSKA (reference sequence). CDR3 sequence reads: CSARDIGEARGETQYF. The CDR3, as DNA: TGCAGTGCTAGAGATATAGGGGAGGCACGGGGGGAGACCCAGTACTTC.

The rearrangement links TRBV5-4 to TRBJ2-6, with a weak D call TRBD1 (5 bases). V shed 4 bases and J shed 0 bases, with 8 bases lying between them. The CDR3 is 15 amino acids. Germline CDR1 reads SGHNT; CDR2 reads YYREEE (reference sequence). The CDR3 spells CASSTDSSGANVLTF. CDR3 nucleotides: TGTGCCAGCAGCACCGACAGCTCTGGGGCCAACGTCCTGACTTTC.

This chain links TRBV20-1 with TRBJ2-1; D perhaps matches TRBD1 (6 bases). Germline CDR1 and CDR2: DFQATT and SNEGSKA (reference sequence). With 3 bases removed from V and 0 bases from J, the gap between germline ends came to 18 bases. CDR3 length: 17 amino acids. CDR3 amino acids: CSARSVRQVSSYNEQFF. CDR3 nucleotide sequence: TGCAGTGCTAGGTCGGTTCGACAGGTGTCCTCCTACAATGAGCAGTTCTTC.

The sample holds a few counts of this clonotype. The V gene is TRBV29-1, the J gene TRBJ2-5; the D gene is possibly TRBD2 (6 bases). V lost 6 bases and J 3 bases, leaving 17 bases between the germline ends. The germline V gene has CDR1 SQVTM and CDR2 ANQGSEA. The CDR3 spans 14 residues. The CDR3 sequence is CSVEEWGGEETQYF. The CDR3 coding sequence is TGCAGCGTCGAGGAGTGGGGCGGGGAAGAGACCCAGTACTTC.

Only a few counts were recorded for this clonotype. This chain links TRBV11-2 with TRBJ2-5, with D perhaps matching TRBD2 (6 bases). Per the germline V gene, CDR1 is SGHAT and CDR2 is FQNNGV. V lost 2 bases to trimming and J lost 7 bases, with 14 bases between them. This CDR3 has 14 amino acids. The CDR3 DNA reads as TGTGCCAGCAGCTTACCCCACGGGCGGGGGACCCAGTACTTC. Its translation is CASSLPHGRGTQYF.

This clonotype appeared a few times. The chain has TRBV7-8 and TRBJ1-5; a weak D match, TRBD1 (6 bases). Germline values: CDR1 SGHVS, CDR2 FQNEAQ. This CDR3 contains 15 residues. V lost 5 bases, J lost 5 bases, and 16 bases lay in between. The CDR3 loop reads CASSPYHREDQPQHF. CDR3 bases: TGTGCCAGCAGCCCATATCACAGGGAGGATCAGCCCCAGCATTTT. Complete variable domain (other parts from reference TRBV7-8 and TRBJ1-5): GAGVSQSPRYKVAKRGQDVALRCDPISGHVSLFWYQQALGQGPEFLTYFQNEAQLDKSGLPSDRFFAERPEGSVSTLKIQRTQQEDSAVYLCASSPYHREDQPQHFGDGTRLSIL.

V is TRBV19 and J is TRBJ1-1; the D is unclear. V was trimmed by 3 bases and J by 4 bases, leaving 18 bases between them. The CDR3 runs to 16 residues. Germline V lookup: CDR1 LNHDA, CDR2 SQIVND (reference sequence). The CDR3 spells CASSIYPELGGTEAFF. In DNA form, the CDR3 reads TGTGCCAGTAGTATTTATCCCGAACTTGGAGGCACTGAAGCTTTCTTT.

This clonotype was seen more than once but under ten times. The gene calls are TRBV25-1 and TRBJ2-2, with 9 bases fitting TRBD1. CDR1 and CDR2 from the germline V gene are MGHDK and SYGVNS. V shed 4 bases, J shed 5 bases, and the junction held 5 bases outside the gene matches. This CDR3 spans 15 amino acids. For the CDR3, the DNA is TGTGCCAGCAGTGGGGGGACAGGGAGGACCGGGGAGCTGTTTTTT. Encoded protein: CASSGGTGRTGELFF.

The CDR3 loop is CASSLGQGAFF. CDR3 DNA: TGTGCCAGCAGTCTAGGACAGGGTGCTTTCTTT. This chain connects TRBV6-5 to TRBJ1-1; 8 positions agree with TRBD1. V was pared by 5 bases and J by 11 bases, with 4 bases of the junction left unmatched. The CDR3 contains 11 residues. The germline gives CDR1 MNHEY, CDR2 SVGAGI.

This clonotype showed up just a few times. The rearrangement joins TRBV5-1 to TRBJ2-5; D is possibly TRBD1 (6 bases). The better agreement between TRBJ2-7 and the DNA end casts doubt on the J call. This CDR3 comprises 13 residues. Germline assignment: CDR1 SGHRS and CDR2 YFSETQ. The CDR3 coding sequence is TGCGCCAGCAGCGTAAACCAGGGGTACGAGCAGTACTTC. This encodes CASSVNQGYEQYF.

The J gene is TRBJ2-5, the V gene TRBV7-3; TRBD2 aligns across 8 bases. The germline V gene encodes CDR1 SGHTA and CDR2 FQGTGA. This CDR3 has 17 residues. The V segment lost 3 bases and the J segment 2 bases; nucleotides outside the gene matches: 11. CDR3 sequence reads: CASSLGTSGGPQETQYF. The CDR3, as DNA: TGTGCCAGCAGCTTGGGTACTAGCGGAGGCCCGCAAGAGACCCAGTACTTC.

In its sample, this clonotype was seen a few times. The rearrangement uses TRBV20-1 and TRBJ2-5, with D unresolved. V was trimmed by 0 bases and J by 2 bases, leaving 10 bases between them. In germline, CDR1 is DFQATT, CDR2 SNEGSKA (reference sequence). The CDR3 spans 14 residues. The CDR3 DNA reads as TGCAGTGCTAGAGATCCTCAGGCTCAAGAGACCCAGTACTTC. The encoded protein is CSARDPQAQETQYF.

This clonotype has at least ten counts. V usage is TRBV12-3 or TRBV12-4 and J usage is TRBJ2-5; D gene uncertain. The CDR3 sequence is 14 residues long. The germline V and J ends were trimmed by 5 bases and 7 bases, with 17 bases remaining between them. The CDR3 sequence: CASSPTPPGGTQYF. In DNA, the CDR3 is TGTGCCAGCAGTCCCACTCCGCCCGGTGGGACCCAGTACTTC.

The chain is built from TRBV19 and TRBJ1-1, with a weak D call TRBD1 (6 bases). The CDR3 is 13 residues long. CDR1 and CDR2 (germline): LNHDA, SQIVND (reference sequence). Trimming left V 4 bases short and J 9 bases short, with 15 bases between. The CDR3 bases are TGTGCCAGTAGTACAGGACAGAATGGAAAAGCTTTCTTT. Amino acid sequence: CASSTGQNGKAFF.

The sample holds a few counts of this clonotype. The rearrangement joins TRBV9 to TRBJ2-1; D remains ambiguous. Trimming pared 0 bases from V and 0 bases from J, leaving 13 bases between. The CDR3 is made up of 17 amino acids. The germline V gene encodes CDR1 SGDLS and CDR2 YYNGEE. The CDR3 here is CASSVVGEVGSYNEQFF. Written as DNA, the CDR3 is TGTGCCAGCAGCGTAGTTGGGGAAGTCGGCTCCTACAATGAGCAGTTCTTC.

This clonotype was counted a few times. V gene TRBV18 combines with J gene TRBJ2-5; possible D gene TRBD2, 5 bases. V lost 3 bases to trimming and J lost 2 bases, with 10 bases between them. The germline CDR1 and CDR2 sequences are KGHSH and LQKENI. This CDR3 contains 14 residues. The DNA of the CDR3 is TGTGCCAGCTCACCTAGTCGGACTCAAGAGACCCAGTACTTC. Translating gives CASSPSRTQETQYF.

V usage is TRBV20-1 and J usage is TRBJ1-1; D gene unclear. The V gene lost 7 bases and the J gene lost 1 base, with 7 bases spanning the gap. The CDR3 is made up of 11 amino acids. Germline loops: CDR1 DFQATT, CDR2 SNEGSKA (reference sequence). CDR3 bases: TGCAGTGGTCGTGGGAACACTGAAGCTTTCTTT. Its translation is CSGRGNTEAFF.